The 17 T cell receptor beta chains listed next were all sequenced from one sample in a study of shared clonotypes between healthy human individuals. Clones were sequenced by immunoSEQ multiplex PCR, and TCRdb holds only the in-frame ones, with some missing. The data show around 1.1 million clones, roughly 80% seen once. Source material: memory CD4+ T cells from PBMCs. Stated subset: CD45RA-negative fraction. Receptors originate from a man aged 18-30 years in good health. Some clones in this sample may be carry-over from other donors' samples.

J is TRBJ1-2 and V is TRBV28; D is possibly TRBD1 (5 bases). Germline-derived CDR1 and CDR2 are MDHEN and SYDVKM. CDR3 length: 16 residues. With 4 bases removed from V and 0 bases from J, the gap between germline ends came to 15 bases. CDR3 sequence reads: CASSYSSAGSNYGYTF. The DNA for the CDR3 is TGTGCCAGCAGTTACTCGTCGGCAGGGTCTAACTATGGCTACACCTTC.

The V and J genes are TRBV18 and TRBJ1-4, with D possibly being TRBD1 (5 bases). Trimming took 3 bases from V and 17 from J, leaving 22 bases between them. The CDR3 loop spans 14 amino acids. Germline V gene data show CDR1 as KGHSH and CDR2 as LQKENI. CDR3 in DNA: TGTGCCAGCTCACCTGACAGCTCCCTTCGTACGGGTTTTTTT. It yields the protein CASSPDSSLRTGFF. Based on the CDR3 plus reference TRBV18 and TRBJ1-4, the full variable domain is NAGVMQNPRHLVRRRGQEARLRCSPMKGHSHVYWYRQLPEEGLKFMVYLQKENIIDESGMPKERFSAEFPKEGPSILRIQQVVRGDSAAYFCASSPDSSLRTGFFGSGTQLSVL.

The rearrangement uses TRBV27 and TRBJ1-1; TRBD1 might be the D (5 bases). V lost 4 bases and J lost 2, with 11 bases in between. The CDR3 consists of 14 residues. Germline V gives CDR1 MNHEY, CDR2 SMNVEV (reference sequence). CDR3 coding DNA: TGTGCCAGCAGTTCGGGGGGGTTTAACACTGAAGCTTTCTTT. Amino acid sequence: CASSSGGFNTEAFF.

This clone was observed a few times. This may be a read error, as it is one base from a much larger clone. Other DNA sequences within the sample encode an identical CDR3. The rearrangement joins TRBV28 to TRBJ2-7, with D unresolved. CDR1 and CDR2 (germline): MDHEN, SYDVKM. The CDR3 totals 12 residues. Deletions cut 2 bases from V and 0 bases from J, with 2 bases between. DNA of the CDR3: TGTGCCAGCAGTTTAAGCTCCTACGAGCAGTACTTC. As protein: CASSLSSYEQYF.

V gene TRBV7-9 combines with J gene TRBJ2-2, with 7 bases identical to TRBD2. The CDR3 consists of 16 residues. V lost 5 bases and J lost 6; bases outside the gene matches: 12. CDR1 and CDR2 from the germline V gene are SEHNR and FQNEAQ (reference sequence). The CDR3 DNA follows: TGTGCCAGCAGCAAAAGGACTAGGCTATTGGCCGGGGAGCTGTTTTTT. This sequence encodes CASSKRTRLLAGELFF.

V gene TRBV28 combines with J gene TRBJ2-7; 10 positions agree with TRBD1. With V trimmed by 5 bases and J by 3 bases, 7 bases remained unmatched. The CDR3 spans 15 residues. The germline V gene encodes CDR1 MDHEN and CDR2 SYDVKM. In DNA form, the CDR3 reads TGTGCCAGCAGTACCCGGGACAGGGGCGACTACGAGCAGTACTTC. As protein: CASSTRDRGDYEQYF.

CDR3 loop: CAISDVTWGYEQYF. The CDR3 DNA follows: TGTGCCATCAGTGATGTGACGTGGGGCTACGAGCAGTACTTC. The chain uses TRBV10-3 and TRBJ2-7; no clear D gene. The CDR3 runs to 14 residues. Germline CDR1 ENHRY, CDR2 SYGVKD. V was pared by 3 bases and J by 3 bases, with 12 bases between.

The V gene is TRBV4-3, the J gene TRBJ2-7, with a weak D call TRBD1 (5 bases). The CDR3 consists of 15 residues. CDR1 and CDR2 from the germline V gene are LGHNA and YSLEER. V lost 0 bases and J 3 bases, leaving 12 bases between the germline ends. CDR3 region: CASSQDWTPNYEQYF. Here the CDR3 DNA reads TGCGCCAGCAGCCAAGACTGGACACCTAACTACGAGCAGTACTTC.

The chain is built from TRBV4-1 and TRBJ1-3, with D possibly being TRBD1 (5 bases). This CDR3 contains 15 residues. CDR1 MGHRA and CDR2 YSYEKL come from the germline V gene. V was clipped by 5 bases and J by 0 bases, with 11 bases between them. The CDR3 loop is CASSVQDHSGNTIYF. Here the CDR3 DNA reads TGCGCCAGCAGCGTACAGGACCACTCTGGAAACACCATATATTTT.

V is TRBV11-2 and J is TRBJ2-6, with TRBD2 matching over 13 bases. The CDR3 contains 18 residues. Germline CDR1 and CDR2: SGHAT and FQNNGV. The V segment lost 5 bases and the J segment 0 bases; nucleotides outside the gene matches: 4. CDR3 protein: CASSPGLAGYSGANVLTF. CDR3 bases: TGTGCCAGCAGCCCGGGACTAGCGGGATACTCTGGGGCCAACGTCCTGACTTTC.

This clone was seen just once. V is TRBV28 and J is TRBJ1-1, with TRBD1 matching 7 bases. The CDR3 sequence is 18 residues long. Germline V CDR1 and CDR2: MDHEN, SYDVKM. Trimming at V came to 6 bases and at J to 6 bases, leaving 22 bases not matched to a gene. CDR3 sequence: CASSISARGLGYWSEAFF. In DNA form, the CDR3 reads TGTGCCAGCAGCATCTCTGCCAGGGGGTTGGGGTATTGGTCTGAAGCTTTCTTT.

Here the CDR3 reads CASSPSYTPSVTEAFF. In nucleotides, the CDR3 is TGTGCCAGCTCACCTTCCTACACCCCTAGTGTCACTGAAGCTTTCTTT. The chain recombines TRBV18 with TRBJ1-1; D gene unclear. This CDR3 contains 16 residues. Germline CDR1 and CDR2: KGHSH and LQKENI. Trimming pared 3 bases from V and 4 bases from J, leaving 18 bases between.

The chain couples TRBV5-1 to TRBJ1-1; D is unclear. With 2 bases removed from V and 1 base from J, the gap between germline ends came to 12 bases. The CDR3 is 15 amino acids. CDR1 SGHRS and CDR2 YFSETQ come from the germline V gene. The chain's CDR3 is CASSLIGRSNTEAFF. For the CDR3, the DNA is TGCGCCAGCAGCTTAATCGGGCGGTCGAACACTGAAGCTTTCTTT.

The chain recombines TRBV7-2 with TRBJ2-2, with 8 bases matching TRBD1. This CDR3 has 16 residues. Germline V gene lookup returns CDR1 SGHTA and CDR2 FQGNSA. Germline trimming cut 5 bases from V and 0 bases from J; bases unmatched to any gene: 5. CDR3 sequence reads: CASSRGGQANTGELFF. The CDR3, as DNA: TGTGCCAGCAGCAGAGGGGGACAGGCGAACACCGGGGAGCTGTTTTTT.

V is TRBV28 and J is TRBJ1-2; 8 bases agree with TRBD1. Per the germline V gene, CDR1 is MDHEN and CDR2 is SYDVKM. The CDR3 contains 16 residues. Trimming cost V 4 bases and J 4 bases; bases outside gene matches: 11. The CDR3 nucleotides are TGTGCCAGCAGTTCTCTACCTCGGACAGGGACCTATGGCTACACCTTC. It encodes CASSSLPRTGTYGYTF.

This chain joins TRBV4-1 and TRBJ2-3; 8 bases match TRBD1. CDR1 MGHRA and CDR2 YSYEKL come from the germline V gene. There are 16 residues in the CDR3. J gave up 3 bases and V 3 bases, and 8 bases lay outside the gene matches. The CDR3 spells CASSHLTGGRTDTQYF. Here the CDR3 DNA reads TGCGCCAGCAGCCACCTAACAGGGGGGAGGACAGATACGCAGTATTTT.

As to this clone: The sample contains more than one DNA sequence encoding this CDR3. The chain recombines TRBV2 with TRBJ2-2, with a weak D call TRBD1 (5 bases). V shed 8 bases and J shed 4 bases, with 20 bases lying between them. CDR3 length equals 16 residues. Germline lookup yields CDR1 SNHLY and CDR2 FYNNEI. The CDR3 DNA follows: TGTGCCAGCTCCGGTACAGGTGTCGGTCTCACCGGGGAGCTGTTTTTT. Amino acid sequence: CASSGTGVGLTGELFF.